Listed below are T cell receptor beta chains from one sample, sequenced in a study of blood T cell repertoires in COVID-19. Clones were sequenced by immunoSEQ multiplex PCR, and TCRdb holds only the in-frame ones, with some missing. The sample carries a few hundred thousand clones, roughly 90% recorded once. Sequencing used PBMCs or T cells enriched from blood (not recorded which). The receptors originated from a woman in her fifties or sixties who had recovered from COVID-19. Both conserved end residues are part of each CDR3. D genes are given only for firm matches. Not all rows give a size; the values are once, few, many and, for expanded clones, a class.

TRBV4-3,.,TRBD2,TRBJ2-2,CASSQKSGRAPGELFF,TGCGCCAGCAGCCAAAAGAGCGGGAGGGCCCCCGGGGAGCTGTTTTTT
TRBV5-1,.,TRBD1,TRBJ2-5,CASSPPYRGSKETQYF,TGCGCCAGCAGCCCGCCCTACAGGGGGTCCAAAGAGACCCAGTACTTC
TRBV29-1,.,.,TRBJ1-1,CSGQRGSAEAFF,TGCAGCGGTCAACGGGGGAGCGCTGAAGCTTTCTTT
TRBV20-1,.,.,TRBJ1-1,CSARRGIEAFF,TGCAGTGCTAGGCGTGGTATTGAAGCTTTCTTT
TRBV9,few,.,TRBJ1-3,CASSVGKGPNSGNTIYF,TGTGCCAGCAGCGTAGGAAAGGGGCCGAACTCTGGAAACACCATATATTTT
TRBV7-2,.,.,TRBJ1-3,CASSLWGVTGNTIYF,TGTGCCAGCAGCTTATGGGGAGTCACTGGAAACACCATATATTTT
TRBV30,.,.,TRBJ1-4,CAWSKISINEKLFF,TGTGCCTGGAGCAAGATTAGCATAAATGAAAAACTGTTTTTT
TRBV19,.,.,TRBJ2-1,CASSRGRGTAGYNEQFF,TGTGCCAGTAGCCGAGGTCGGGGGACCGCGGGATACAATGAGCAGTTCTTC
TRBV7-9,.,TRBD2,TRBJ2-1,CASSLDRASGRGEQFF,TGTGCCAGCAGCTTAGATCGGGCTAGCGGGAGGGGTGAGCAGTTCTTC
TRBV28,few,TRBD2,TRBJ2-1,CASTPRGLAGDVEQFF,TGTGCCAGCACCCCAAGGGGACTAGCGGGAGACGTTGAGCAGTTCTTC
TRBV28,.,TRBD1,TRBJ1-2,CASSLTGQVHGYTF,TGTGCCAGCAGTCTGACGGGACAGGTTCATGGCTACACCTTC
TRBV5-4,.,.,TRBJ2-6,CASSVRRGSGANVLTF,TGTGCCAGCAGCGTCCGAAGGGGATCTGGGGCCAACGTCCTGACTTTC
TRBV7-2,.,.,TRBJ1-3,CASSLTGFGNTIYF,TGTGCCAGCAGCTTAACGGGGTTTGGAAACACCATATATTTT
TRBV4-2,.,.,TRBJ2-3,CASSPGLRQGTQYF,TGTGCCAGCAGCCCGGGACTCCGCCAGGGTACGCAGTATTTT
TRBV21-1,.,.,TRBJ2-7,CASSKGPGTGGDEQYF,TGTGCCAGCAGCAAAGGGCCCGGGACAGGGGGCGACGAGCAGTACTTC
TRBV27,.,TRBD2,TRBJ2-5,CASRITGLAGLETQYF,TGTGCCAGCAGGATAACCGGACTAGCGGGACTAGAGACCCAGTACTTC
TRBV24-1,.,.,TRBJ2-3,CATSETSTSTDTQYF,TGTGCCACCAGTGAAACTAGTACTAGCACAGATACGCAGTATTTT
TRBV28,.,.,TRBJ2-7,CASRRDLAGEQYF,TGTGCCAGCAGAAGGGACCTGGCGGGGGAGCAGTACTTC
TRBV27,few,.,TRBJ1-4,CASSLSDSEKLFF,TGTGCCAGCAGTTTAAGCGACAGCGAAAAACTGTTTTTT
TRBV6-2/TRBV6-3,.,.,TRBJ1-6,CASSYSRVGNSPLHF,TGTGCCAGCAGTTACTCCAGGGTTGGTAATTCACCCCTCCACTTT
TRBV13,.,TRBD1,TRBJ1-2,CASSTRRTGNLNYGYTF,TGTGCCAGCAGCACTCGGAGGACAGGTAACCTTAACTATGGCTACACCTTC
TRBV19,.,TRBD2,TRBJ2-7,CASSPQAGLAYYEQYF,TGTGCCAGTAGTCCACAGGCGGGACTAGCGTATTACGAGCAGTACTTC
TRBV3-1/TRBV3-2,.,.,TRBJ1-3,CASSQAGSGNTIYF,TGTGCCAGCAGCCAAGCAGGGTCCGGAAACACCATATATTTT
TRBV7-8,.,TRBD1,TRBJ1-5,CASSSRDRVFNQPQHF,TGTGCCAGCAGCTCCCGGGACAGGGTTTTTAATCAGCCCCAGCATTTT
TRBV7-2,few,.,TRBJ1-1,CASSSQRGIEAFF,TGTGCCAGCAGTTCCCAAAGGGGGATTGAAGCTTTCTTT
TRBV2,few,.,TRBJ1-2,CASSEYTANYGYTF,TGTGCCAGCAGTGAGTACACCGCTAACTATGGCTACACCTTC
TRBV3-1/TRBV3-2,.,.,TRBJ2-1,CASSHPGGGIRNEQFF,TGTGCCAGCAGCCATCCCGGCGGGGGCATAAGGAATGAGCAGTTCTTC
TRBV15,once,TRBD2,TRBJ2-7,CATSRTSGMGEQYF,TGTGCCACCAGCAGGACTAGCGGGATGGGTGAGCAGTACTTC
TRBV5-1,.,.,TRBJ1-1,CASSLDFNTEAFF,TGCGCCAGCAGCTTGGACTTTAACACTGAAGCTTTCTTT
TRBV7-9,.,.,TRBJ2-1,CASSSLMAADEQFF,TGTGCCAGCAGCTCCTTAATGGCGGCCGATGAGCAGTTCTTC
TRBV6-2/TRBV6-3,.,.,TRBJ1-2,CASSPRGGSGYGYTF,TGTGCCAGCAGTCCCCGTGGGGGGAGCGGCTATGGCTACACCTTC
TRBV28,.,.,TRBJ1-2,CASSLEGSSYGYTF,TGTGCCAGCAGTTTGGAGGGTTCAAGCTATGGCTACACCTTC
TRBV2,.,TRBD2,TRBJ2-3,CASSEGWTSGVSTDTQYF,TGTGCCAGCAGTGAAGGTTGGACTAGCGGAGTTAGCACAGATACGCAGTATTTT
TRBV29-1,.,.,TRBJ1-4,CSVEVTGLGEKLFF,TGCAGCGTTGAAGTGACAGGACTAGGAGAAAAACTGTTTTTT
TRBV3-1/TRBV3-2,once,TRBD1,TRBJ1-4,CASSQLGQGTEKLFF,TGTGCCAGCAGCCAACTGGGACAGGGGACTGAAAAACTGTTTTTT
TRBV3-1/TRBV3-2,.,TRBD2,TRBJ2-3,CASSTSGSRDTQYF,TGTGCCAGCAGCACTAGCGGGAGCAGAGATACGCAGTATTTT
TRBV2,.,TRBD1,TRBJ1-5,CASSVGDRETQPQHF,TGTGCCAGCAGTGTCGGAGACAGGGAAACTCAGCCCCAGCATTTT
TRBV11-3,.,TRBD2,TRBJ2-1,CASSPGLAGVRNEQFF,TGTGCCAGCAGCCCAGGACTAGCGGGAGTAAGAAATGAGCAGTTCTTC
TRBV18,.,.,TRBJ1-3,CASSPDDSFAGNTIYF,TGTGCCAGCTCACCGGATGACAGCTTCGCGGGAAACACCATATATTTT
TRBV5-8,.,TRBD1,TRBJ2-7,CASSFRDSLGNEQYF,TGTGCCAGCAGCTTCCGGGACAGTCTGGGAAACGAGCAGTACTTC
TRBV15,.,.,TRBJ2-1,CATSRLLGIEQFF,TGTGCCACCAGCAGACTACTAGGTATTGAGCAGTTCTTC
TRBV30,.,.,TRBJ1-2,CAWSDRRGYTF,TGTGCCTGGAGTGACCGCAGGGGCTACACCTTC
TRBV28,.,.,TRBJ1-5,CASSSLTGNQPQHF,TGTGCCAGCAGTTCCCTAACCGGCAATCAGCCCCAGCATTTT